This entry lists 22 T cell receptor beta chains sequenced from one sample in a study of response to subunit inactivated influenza vaccine. TCRdb ran MiXCR on the RT-PCR reads and lists one entry per CDR3 protein. The table lists some 550,000 distinct CDR3 sequences, less than 25% of them singletons. The data were also submitted as part of a second study, on T cells expressing NK-cell markers. Per that paper: The TCR beta cDNA came from 5'RACE template switching with UMIs.

The source material was CD4+ T cells sorted from PBMCs, sampled 11 to 12 days after vaccination. These receptor sequences come from a man aged 45-65 years who received an inactivated influenza vaccine.

This clonotype occurred a few times. This chain links TRBV5-1 with TRBJ2-3; 11 bases match TRBD1. This CDR3 has 16 residues. Germline V CDR1 and CDR2: SGHRS, YFSETQ. V shed 4 bases and J 6 bases; nucleotides not matched to a gene: 10. CDR3 region: CASSGGQGAMGDTQYF. CDR3 sequence (DNA): TGCGCCAGCAGCGGAGGACAGGGGGCAATGGGGGATACGCAGTATTTT.

The gene calls are TRBV5-4 and TRBJ2-3; D perhaps matches TRBD2 (6 bases). With 4 bases removed from V and 0 bases from J, the gap between germline ends came to 12 bases. This CDR3 comprises 15 residues. From germline, CDR1 is SGHNT and CDR2 YYREEE (reference sequence). The CDR3 DNA is TGTGCCAGCAGCCGAACGGGGGTTAGCACAGATACGCAGTATTTT. This sequence encodes CASSRTGVSTDTQYF.

This clonotype was counted at least ten times. This sequence joins TRBV11-2 and TRBJ2-3; D is unclear. Germline CDR1 and CDR2: SGHAT and FQNNGV. CDR3 length: 13 amino acids. The V end was cut by 3 bases, the J end by 5 bases, with 9 bases between. The CDR3 bases are TGTGCCAGCAGCTTTACTACGGAAGATACGCAGTATTTT. Protein sequence: CASSFTTEDTQYF.

The chain couples TRBV28 to TRBJ2-3; D possibly uses TRBD1 or TRBD2 (6 bases each). The germline V gene has CDR1 MDHEN and CDR2 SYDVKM. The length of the CDR3 is 17 residues. V shed 3 bases and J shed 6 bases, with 22 bases lying between them. The CDR3 DNA reads as TGTGCCAGCAGTTTGAGAACGGGGGCTGGAAGTCGGGATACGCAGTATTTT. Its protein product is CASSLRTGAGSRDTQYF.

The chain uses TRBV6-1 and TRBJ1-1, with TRBD1 matching over 7 bases. CDR1 and CDR2 (germline): MNHNS, SASEGT. Trimming at V came to 7 bases and at J to 6 bases, leaving 8 bases not matched to a gene. The CDR3 runs to 13 residues. The CDR3 DNA is TGTGCCAGCAAGCAGGGGGTAGCCGCTGAAGCTTTCTTT. Amino acids: CASKQGVAAEAFF.

The chain employs TRBV4-2 and TRBJ2-5, with 11 bases fitting TRBD2. V trimming: 4 bases; J trimming: 2 bases; junction bases outside the gene matches: 18. The CDR3 is 20 amino acids. Germline CDR1 and CDR2: LGHNA and YNFKEQ. This chain's CDR3 is CASSRAPGTSGMGAQETQYF. CDR3 DNA sequence: TGTGCCAGCAGCCGAGCCCCCGGGACTAGCGGAATGGGGGCTCAAGAGACCCAGTACTTC.

This clonotype was counted only a few times. This chain connects TRBV5-1 to TRBJ2-7, with D perhaps matching TRBD1 (6 bases). CDR1 is SGHRS and CDR2 is YFSETQ in the germline V gene. CDR3 length equals 15 residues. The germline V and J ends were trimmed by 5 bases and 2 bases, with 17 bases remaining between them. The CDR3 region has the DNA TGCGCCAGCAGAGAGGCTGCGACAGGCCCCTACGAGCAGTACTTC. It yields the protein CASREAATGPYEQYF.

The rearrangement joins TRBV20-1 to TRBJ2-7, with TRBD2 matching over 12 bases. The CDR3 spans 13 residues. The germline CDR1 and CDR2 sequences are DFQATT and SNEGSKA (reference sequence). With V trimmed by 5 bases and J by 6 bases, 5 bases remained unmatched. CDR3 residues: CSAWRLAGVEQYF. Here the CDR3 DNA reads TGCAGTGCTTGGCGACTAGCGGGAGTCGAGCAGTACTTC.

The rearrangement joins TRBV10-3 to TRBJ2-7; a weak D match, TRBD1 (5 bases). Germline-derived CDR1 and CDR2 are ENHRY and SYGVKD. V was trimmed by 4 bases and J by 3 bases, leaving 13 bases between them. The CDR3 sequence is 14 residues long. This CDR3 is CAISGQGLVYEQYF. As DNA, the CDR3 is TGTGCCATCAGTGGGCAGGGATTAGTCTACGAGCAGTACTTC.

In this sample, this clonotype turned up a few times. This sequence joins TRBV9 and TRBJ2-3; TRBD1 matches at 11 bases. Per the germline V gene, CDR1 is SGDLS and CDR2 is YYNGEE. V shed 0 bases, J shed 4 bases, and the junction held 4 bases outside the gene matches. The CDR3 sequence is 16 residues long. Here the CDR3 reads CASSVEDRGRSDTQYF. The CDR3 bases are TGTGCCAGCAGCGTAGAGGACAGGGGGCGATCAGATACGCAGTATTTT.

This sequence joins TRBV28 and TRBJ2-7; 8 nucleotides align to TRBD2. With V trimmed by 5 bases and J by 0 bases, 12 bases remained unmatched. Per the germline V gene, CDR1 is MDHEN and CDR2 is SYDVKM. The CDR3 runs 17 residues. CDR3 DNA: TGTGCCAGCAGTATGTCCCTTAGCGGGGCAAGCTCCTACGAGCAGTACTTC. Residues: CASSMSLSGASSYEQYF.

J is TRBJ1-2 and V is TRBV6-1; 10 nucleotides align to TRBD1. CDR3 length: 15 residues. The V and J ends lost 2 bases and 8 bases, in that order; junction bases with no gene match: 8. Germline V CDR1 and CDR2: MNHNS, SASEGT. Here the CDR3 reads CASSEPGDRGLGYTF. CDR3 nucleotides: TGTGCCAGCAGTGAACCGGGGGACAGGGGTTTGGGCTACACCTTC.

This clonotype was counted only a few times. The chain employs TRBV28 and TRBJ1-1; weak D call: TRBD1 (6 bases). Germline assignment: CDR1 MDHEN and CDR2 SYDVKM. Trimming took 5 bases from V and 3 from J, leaving 16 bases between them. The CDR3 covers 15 residues. The chain's CDR3 is CASSLFRDRHTEAFF. In DNA form, the CDR3 reads TGTGCCAGCAGTCTATTCCGTGACAGGCACACTGAAGCTTTCTTT.

This clonotype occurred a few times. The rearrangement joins TRBV28 to TRBJ1-5; D perhaps matches TRBD1 (5 bases). Trimming pared 2 bases from V and 2 bases from J, leaving 13 bases between. The germline CDR1 and CDR2 sequences are MDHEN and SYDVKM. The CDR3 runs to 16 residues. CDR3 nucleotide sequence: TGTGCCAGCAGTTTAGTGGCAGGGCTAGGCAATCAGCCCCAGCATTTT. The encoded protein is CASSLVAGLGNQPQHF.

This clonotype was observed many times. This rearrangement joins TRBV7-2 to TRBJ2-5; a weak D match, TRBD2 (6 bases). V was trimmed by 5 bases and J by 3 bases, leaving 19 bases between them. Looked up from germline, CDR1 is SGHTA and CDR2 is FQGNSA. This CDR3 has 16 residues. CDR3 bases: TGTGCCAGCAGCCGAGATCCGGGACTGGGGGAAGAGACCCAGTACTTC. Translation: CASSRDPGLGEETQYF.

This clonotype was seen a handful of times. The genes are TRBV7-9 and TRBJ1-3; D not certain. The CDR3 length is 13 residues. V dropped 8 bases and J dropped 0 bases, with 8 bases sitting between them. Germline values: CDR1 SEHNR, CDR2 FQNEAQ (reference sequence). CDR3: CASDFLSGNTIYF. As DNA, the CDR3 is TGTGCCAGCGACTTCCTCTCTGGAAACACCATATATTTT.

The V and J genes are TRBV12-3 or TRBV12-4 and TRBJ2-1; no clear D. Deletions cut 5 bases from V and 10 bases from J, with 9 bases between. This CDR3 region has 11 residues. DNA of the CDR3: TGTGCCAGCAGTCCCGCAGGCGAGCAGTTCTTC. Residues: CASSPAGEQFF.

This clonotype was seen a handful of times. The V gene is TRBV7-2, the J gene TRBJ2-5, with 11 positions matching TRBD2. Germline V gene data show CDR1 as SGHTA and CDR2 as FQGNSA. This CDR3 has 19 residues. Trimming at V came to 3 bases and at J to 4 bases, leaving 16 bases not matched to a gene. The CDR3 nucleotides read TGTGCCAGCAGCTTCGCTCCCACCTCACTAGCGGGGGCTTTAGAGACCCAGTACTTC. It is translated as CASSFAPTSLAGALETQYF.

The chain carries TRBV12-3 or TRBV12-4 and TRBJ2-7; a possible D gene is TRBD2 (7 bases). V lost 2 bases to trimming and J lost 6 bases, with 14 bases between them. The CDR3 consists of 14 residues. The CDR3 nucleotides read TGTGCCAGCAGTTTATGGGCGGGGGCGGGCGAGCAGTACTTC. This codes for CASSLWAGAGEQYF.

This clonotype was counted many times. V usage is TRBV6-2 or TRBV6-3 and J usage is TRBJ2-5; the match to TRBD1 covers 7 bases. Per germline, CDR1 MNHEY and CDR2 SVGEGT. The CDR3 has 16 amino acids. After removal of 5 bases from V and 1 base from J, the junction contained 10 bases not matched to a gene. In nucleotides, the CDR3 is TGTGCCAGCAGTCCGGGACAGCTGACCTCCCAAGAGACCCAGTACTTC. It translates to CASSPGQLTSQETQYF.

The rearrangement uses TRBV20-1 and TRBJ2-7; TRBD2 matches 13 bases. Per germline, CDR1 DFQATT and CDR2 SNEGSKA (reference sequence). J gave up 7 bases and V 3 bases, and 6 bases lay outside the gene matches. This CDR3 spans 14 amino acids. Written as DNA, the CDR3 is TGCAGTGCTAGCGGACTAGCGGGAGTGAGGGAGCAGTACTTC. Protein product: CSASGLAGVREQYF.

The chain couples TRBV15 to TRBJ1-4; D gene uncertain. The CDR3 loop spans 15 amino acids. The germline V gene encodes CDR1 LNHNV and CDR2 YYDKDF (reference sequence). The V and J ends lost 0 bases and 7 bases respectively, with 12 bases between them. The CDR3 nucleotides read TGTGCCACCAGCAGAGAGTCGTGGAGGGCTGAAAAACTGTTTTTT. It translates to CATSRESWRAEKLFF. The full variable domain, rest sourced from reference TRBV15 and TRBJ1-4, is DAMVIQNPRYQVTQFGKPVTLSCSQTLNHNVMYWYQQKSSQAPKLLFHYYDKDFNNEADTPDNFQSRRPNTSFCFLDIRSPGLGDTAMYLCATSRESWRAEKLFFGSGTQLSVL.